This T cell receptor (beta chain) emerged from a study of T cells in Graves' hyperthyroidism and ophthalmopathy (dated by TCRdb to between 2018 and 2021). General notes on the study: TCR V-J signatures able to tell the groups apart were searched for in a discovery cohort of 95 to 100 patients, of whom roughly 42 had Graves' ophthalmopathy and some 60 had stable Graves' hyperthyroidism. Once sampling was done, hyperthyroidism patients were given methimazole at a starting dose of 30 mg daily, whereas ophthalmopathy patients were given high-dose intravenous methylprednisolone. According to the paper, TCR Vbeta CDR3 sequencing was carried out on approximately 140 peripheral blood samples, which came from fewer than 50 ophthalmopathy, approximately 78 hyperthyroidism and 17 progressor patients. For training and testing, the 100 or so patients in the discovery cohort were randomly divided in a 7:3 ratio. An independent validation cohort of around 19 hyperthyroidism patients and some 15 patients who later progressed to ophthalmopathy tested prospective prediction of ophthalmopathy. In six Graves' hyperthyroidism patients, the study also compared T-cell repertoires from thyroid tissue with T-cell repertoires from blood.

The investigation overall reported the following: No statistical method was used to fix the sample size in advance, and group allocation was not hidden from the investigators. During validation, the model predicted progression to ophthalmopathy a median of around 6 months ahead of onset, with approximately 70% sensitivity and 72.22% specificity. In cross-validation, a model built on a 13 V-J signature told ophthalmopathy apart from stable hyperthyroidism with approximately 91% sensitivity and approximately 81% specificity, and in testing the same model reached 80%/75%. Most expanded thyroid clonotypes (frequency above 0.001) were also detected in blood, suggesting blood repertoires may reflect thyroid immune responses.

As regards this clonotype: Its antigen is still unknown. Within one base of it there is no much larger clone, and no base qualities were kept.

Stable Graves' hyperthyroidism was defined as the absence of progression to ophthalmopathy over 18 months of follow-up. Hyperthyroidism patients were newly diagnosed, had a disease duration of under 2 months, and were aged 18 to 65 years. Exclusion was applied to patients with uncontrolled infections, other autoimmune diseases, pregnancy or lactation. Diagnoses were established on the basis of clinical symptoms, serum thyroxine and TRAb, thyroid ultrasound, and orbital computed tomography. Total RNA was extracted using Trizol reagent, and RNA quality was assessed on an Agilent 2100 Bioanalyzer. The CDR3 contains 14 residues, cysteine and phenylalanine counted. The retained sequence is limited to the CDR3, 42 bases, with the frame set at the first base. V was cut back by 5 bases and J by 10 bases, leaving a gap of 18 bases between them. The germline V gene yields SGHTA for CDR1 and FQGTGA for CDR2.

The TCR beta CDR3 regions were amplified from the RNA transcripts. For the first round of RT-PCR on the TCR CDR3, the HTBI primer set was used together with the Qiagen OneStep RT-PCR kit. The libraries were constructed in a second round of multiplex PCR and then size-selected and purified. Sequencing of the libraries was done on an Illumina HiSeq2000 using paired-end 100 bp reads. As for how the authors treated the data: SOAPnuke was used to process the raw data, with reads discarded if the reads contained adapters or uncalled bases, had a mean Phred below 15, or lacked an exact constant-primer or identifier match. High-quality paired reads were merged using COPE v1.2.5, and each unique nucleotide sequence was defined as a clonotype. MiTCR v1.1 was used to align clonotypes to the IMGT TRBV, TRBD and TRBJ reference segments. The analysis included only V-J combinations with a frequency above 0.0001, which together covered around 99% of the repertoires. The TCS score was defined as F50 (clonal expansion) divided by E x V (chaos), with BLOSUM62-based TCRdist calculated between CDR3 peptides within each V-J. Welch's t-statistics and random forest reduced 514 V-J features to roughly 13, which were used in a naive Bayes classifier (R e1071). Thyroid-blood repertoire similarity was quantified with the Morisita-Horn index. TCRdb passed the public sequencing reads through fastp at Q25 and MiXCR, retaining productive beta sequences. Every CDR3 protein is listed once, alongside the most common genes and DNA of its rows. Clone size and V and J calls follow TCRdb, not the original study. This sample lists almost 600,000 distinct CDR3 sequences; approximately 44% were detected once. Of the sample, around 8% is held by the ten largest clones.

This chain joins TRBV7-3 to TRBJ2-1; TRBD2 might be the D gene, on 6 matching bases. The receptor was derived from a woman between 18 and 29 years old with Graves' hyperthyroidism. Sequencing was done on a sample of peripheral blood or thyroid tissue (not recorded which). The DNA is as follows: TGTGCCAGCAGCCCTCAAAACAACCGGGGGGAGCAGTTCTTC. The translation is CASSPQNNRGEQFF.